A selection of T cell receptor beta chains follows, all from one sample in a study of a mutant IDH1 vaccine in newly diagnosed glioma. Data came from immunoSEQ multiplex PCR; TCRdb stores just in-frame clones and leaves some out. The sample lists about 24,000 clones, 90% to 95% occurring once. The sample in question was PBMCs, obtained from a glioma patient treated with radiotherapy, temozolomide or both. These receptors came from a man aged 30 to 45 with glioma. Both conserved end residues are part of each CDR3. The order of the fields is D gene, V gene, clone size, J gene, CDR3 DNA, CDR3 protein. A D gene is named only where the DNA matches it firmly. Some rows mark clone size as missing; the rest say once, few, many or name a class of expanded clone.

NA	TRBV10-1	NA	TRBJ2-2	TGCGCCAGTAGGACCAACACCGGGGAGCTGTTTTTT	CASRTNTGELFF
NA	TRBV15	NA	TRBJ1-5	TGTGCCACCAGCAGAGATTGGACCAGCGTACCCCAGCCCCAGCATTTT	CATSRDWTSVPQPQHF
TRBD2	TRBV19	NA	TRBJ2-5	TGTGCCAGTAGTATAGCCGGGACTAGCGGGAGTGTGACCCAGTACTTC	CASSIAGTSGSVTQYF
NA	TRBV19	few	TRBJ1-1	TGTGCCACATTAAAAACAGGGTACACTGAAGCTTTCTTT	CATLKTGYTEAFF
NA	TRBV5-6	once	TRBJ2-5	TGTGCCAGCAGCTTTTTCAGGGTCTCGGAAGAGACCCAGTACTTC	CASSFFRVSEETQYF
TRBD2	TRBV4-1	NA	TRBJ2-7	TGCGCCAGCAGCCCTCTACTAGCGGGAGGGCCTGGATCCTACGAGCAGTACTTC	CASSPLLAGGPGSYEQYF
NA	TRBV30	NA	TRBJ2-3	TGTGCCTGGAGAAAATGGGCGGTTAGCACAGATACGCAGTATTTT	CAWRKWAVSTDTQYF
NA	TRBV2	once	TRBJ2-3	TGTGCCAGCAGTGTGGGATACACAGATACGCAGTATTTT	CASSVGYTDTQYF
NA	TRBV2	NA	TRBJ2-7	TGTGCCAGCAGTGAAAGACTTGTCATCCACGAGCAGTACTTC	CASSERLVIHEQYF
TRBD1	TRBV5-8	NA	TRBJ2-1	TGTGCCAGCAGGGTGACAGGGGCCCCCTACAATGAGCAGTTCTTC	CASRVTGAPYNEQFF
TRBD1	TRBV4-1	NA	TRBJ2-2	TGCGCCAGCAGCTGGGGGACAGGTGAAACCGGGGAGCTGTTTTTT	CASSWGTGETGELFF
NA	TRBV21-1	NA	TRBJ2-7	TGTGCCAGCAGCAAAACACGGGAGGGCCGAAACGAGCAGTACTTC	CASSKTREGRNEQYF
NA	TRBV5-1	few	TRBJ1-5	TGCGCCAGCAGCTTGAGGGGAGGCAATCAGCCCCAGCATTTT	CASSLRGGNQPQHF
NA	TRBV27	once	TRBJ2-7	TGTGCCAGCAGTTTATTTGGCCCCTCCTACGAGCAGTACTTC	CASSLFGPSYEQYF
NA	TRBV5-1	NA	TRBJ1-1	TGCGCCAGCAGCAACTCGGGACCGAACACTGAAGCTTTCTTT	CASSNSGPNTEAFF
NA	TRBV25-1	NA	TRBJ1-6	TGTGCCAGCAGTGACGATTCACCCCTCCACTTT	CASSDDSPLHF
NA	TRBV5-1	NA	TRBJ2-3	TGCGCCAGCAGCATAAGCACAGATACGCAGTATTTT	CASSISTDTQYF
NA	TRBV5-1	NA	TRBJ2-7	TGCGCCAGCAGCTACGACAGTAGCTCCTACGAGCAGTACTTC	CASSYDSSSYEQYF
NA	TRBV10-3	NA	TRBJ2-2	TGTGCCATCAGTGAGAATGTGAACACCGGGGAGCTGTTTTTT	CAISENVNTGELFF
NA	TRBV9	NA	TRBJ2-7	TGTGCCAGCAGCCCAGGACAGCGCTTCATGTACGAGCAGTACTTC	CASSPGQRFMYEQYF
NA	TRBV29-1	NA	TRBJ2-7	TGCAGCGTTGAGGGCGTGGGGCAGTACGAGCAGTACTTC	CSVEGVGQYEQYF
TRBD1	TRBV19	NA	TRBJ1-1	TGTGCCAGTAGTACCCGGACAGGAGGGGGAGCTTTCTTT	CASSTRTGGGAFF